The present T cell receptor beta chain was sequenced within a study of shared clonotypes between healthy human individuals. The V gene lost 5 bases and the J gene lost 8 bases, with 12 bases spanning the gap. Germline CDR1 and CDR2: MDHEN and SYDVKM. The CDR3 runs to 13 residues. Details on this clone: Its antigen remains unidentified.

Genomic DNA belonging to each subset was distributed in equal measure over several immunoSEQ plates. Profiled with immunoSEQ multiplex PCR; TCRdb holds only in-frame clones, not every one. The sample consists of 1.4 million or so clones, about 98.5% of them appearing once. The donors were adults (healthy and HIV-negative) with no recent acute infections or vaccinations. Study-level points and caveats: Naive CD4 clonotypes were shared across several donors at 5% to 6%. Rarefaction analysis demonstrated incomplete sorted-subset sequencing notwithstanding large depth.

Input material: naive CD4+ T cells sorted from blood. Subset: CD45RA+ positively selected. V usage is TRBV28 and J usage is TRBJ1-4, with no clear D. The origin of this receptor is a man under 40 in good health. The CDR3 sequence: CASSPELREKLFF. DNA for the CDR3: TGTGCCAGCAGTCCAGAGTTGAGAGAAAAACTGTTTTTT.